What follows describes a single T cell receptor beta chain. The sample is drawn from a study of T cell responses to AZD1222 COVID-19 vaccine. From germline, CDR1 is ENHRY and CDR2 SYGVKD. CDR3 length: 16 amino acids. Deletions cut 2 bases from V and 0 bases from J, with 10 bases between. Produced via immunoSEQ multiplex PCR; TCRdb's table is partial and in-frame only. The sample gives approximately 98,000 clones, roughly 89% of which show up once; 3% to 3.5% is in the top ten. The gene calls are TRBV10-3 and TRBJ1-4; tentatively, D is TRBD1 (6 bases). The sequence derives from an adult in good health. This specimen was peripheral blood, taken on day 0 of MenACWY control vaccination. The CDR3 DNA is TGTGCCATCAGTGAGGGGAGGACAGCAACTAATGAAAAACTGTTTTTT. This codes for CAISEGRTATNEKLFF.